Sequencing of this TCR beta chain was carried out in a study of read filtering for tumor transcriptome and immune sequencing. Study details: The cohort had about 16 men and more than 13 women aged about 45 to 90, mean about 68 years. Revised staging placed eight or nine patients in R-ISS I, around 15 in II, more than five in III.

This clonotype was detected ten times or more. Its antigen is currently unknown. Study findings and constraints: The CD138-negative fraction was mixed bone marrow immune cells, not pure T cells. Even smaller IR-seq throughput identified most shared clonotypes.

The CDR3 has 14 residues. V dropped 2 bases and J dropped 3 bases, with 11 bases sitting between them. Per germline, CDR1 SGHRS and CDR2 YFSETQ. Molecular barcoded adaptors covering alpha/delta and beta/gamma chains were used on 400 to 450 ng RNA. TCRdb re-analysed the reads in MiXCR, keeping a single row per CDR3 protein. The sample records some 41,000 distinct CDR3 sequences, about 12% being singletons. Input material: a population of CD138-negative cells sorted from bone marrow. This receptor was identified in a donor aged 40 or older with multiple myeloma. The genes are TRBV5-1 and TRBJ1-1; D is unclear. The CDR3 DNA reads as TGCGCCAGCAGCTTCAGTGACCGGGACACTGAAGCTTTCTTT. It is translated as CASSFSDRDTEAFF.